One sample yielded the 26 T cell receptor beta chains listed below, sequenced in a study of technical replicates of blood from a few donors (dated by TCRdb to the late 2010s). Receptors were amplified or captured by the immunoSEQ multiplex PCR assay. Held by TCRdb, this immuneACCESS table contains in-frame sequences only and omits some clones. Under half of the omission traces to an unresolved V gene where checked; the cause of the rest is unknown. Within this sample are 65,000 to 85,000 clones, with about 98% of them counted one time only. Around 0.15% of the sample lies in the top ten. The sample consisted of T cells isolated from PBMCs. The receptors were sampled from a human donor in good health.

This clone was counted a single time. This chain uses TRBV10-3 with TRBJ1-2; 10 bases match TRBD1. This CDR3 spans 14 amino acids. J lost 5 bases, V lost 7 bases, and 7 bases had no gene match. Looked up from germline, CDR1 is ENHRY and CDR2 is SYGVKD. The CDR3 nucleotides read TGTGCCATCAAGGGGACAGGGGTACCTTATGGCTACACCTTC. It specifies CAIKGTGVPYGYTF.

This CDR3 is CASSPRTGGYAFF. In DNA form, the CDR3 reads TGTGCCAGCAGCCCTAGAACAGGGGGCTATGCTTTCTTT. The rearrangement uses TRBV5-6 and TRBJ1-1, with TRBD1 matching over 9 bases. The CDR3 spans 13 residues. Trimming took 4 bases from V and 11 from J; bases not matched to a gene: 9. From germline, CDR1 is SGHDT and CDR2 YYEEEE.

The chain has TRBV6-5 and TRBJ2-3; D might be TRBD2 (5 bases). The CDR3 totals 13 residues. CDR1 MNHEY and CDR2 SVGAGI come from the germline V gene. V lost 6 bases, J lost 5 bases, and 12 bases lay in between. The CDR3 spells CASSLLGVDTQYF. The CDR3 bases are TGTGCCAGCAGCCTGTTGGGAGTAGATACGCAGTATTTT.

The genes are TRBV28 and TRBJ2-7, with 10 bases lining up with TRBD2. J gave up 2 bases and V 4 bases, and 17 bases lay outside the gene matches. Germline lookup yields CDR1 MDHEN and CDR2 SYDVKM. The CDR3 runs to 19 residues. The CDR3 DNA sequence: TGTGCCAGCAGTTCAGCCTGGGGGGGAGCGGGAGGGTCCCCCTACGAGCAGTACTTC. Protein: CASSSAWGGAGGSPYEQYF.

The chain recombines TRBV2 with TRBJ2-5, with D unresolved. Trimming stripped 7 bases from V and 4 bases from J, with 7 bases between. Germline V gene lookup returns CDR1 SNHLY and CDR2 FYNNEI. CDR3 size: 11 residues. The CDR3 region has the DNA TGTGCCAGCACAGGTCTAGAGACCCAGTACTTC. This codes for CASTGLETQYF. Drawing the rest from reference TRBV2 and TRBJ2-5, the complete variable domain is EPEVTQTPSHQVTQMGQEVILRCVPISNHLYFYWYRQILGQKVEFLVSFYNNEISEKSEIFDDQFSVERPDGSNFTLKIRSTKLEDSAMYFCASTGLETQYFGPGTRLLVL.

V is TRBV5-1 and J is TRBJ2-2, with D tentatively TRBD2 (5 bases). Germline CDR1 SGHRS, CDR2 YFSETQ. Trimming cost V 0 bases and J 3 bases, with 6 bases left between them. There are 14 residues in the CDR3. CDR3 loop: CASSLAGYTGELFF. The CDR3 DNA follows: TGCGCCAGCAGCTTGGCGGGGTACACCGGGGAGCTGTTTTTT.

The rearrangement uses TRBV5-1 and TRBJ2-1; 10 positions match TRBD2. The CDR3 is 16 amino acids. With 1 base clipped from V and 7 bases from J, the junction kept 8 bases outside the gene matches. CDR1 and CDR2 (germline): SGHRS, YFSETQ. The CDR3 loop is CASSLWELTSGNEQFF. The DNA for the CDR3 is TGCGCCAGCAGCTTGTGGGAGTTGACTAGCGGGAATGAGCAGTTCTTC.

The chain combines TRBV28 with TRBJ2-7; TRBD1 matches 10 bases. The CDR3 extends over 14 amino acids. CDR1 MDHEN and CDR2 SYDVKM come from the germline V gene. The ends lost 6 bases at V and 6 bases at J; junction bases unmatched: 8. CDR3 region: CASRRPDRGLEQYF. DNA of the CDR3: TGTGCCAGCAGGAGGCCTGACAGGGGGCTCGAGCAGTACTTC.

The chain uses TRBV5-1 and TRBJ1-2, with D possibly TRBD1 on 6 matching bases. Deletions cut 4 bases from V and 8 bases from J, with 18 bases between. This CDR3 comprises 14 residues. Germline V gives CDR1 SGHRS, CDR2 YFSETQ. The CDR3 region has the DNA TGCGCCAGCAGCGCAAGACCCGGGACATCGGGCTACACCTTC. It codes for CASSARPGTSGYTF.

This chain joins TRBV9 and TRBJ2-3; 10 nucleotides match TRBD1. Germline trimming cut 6 bases from V and 3 bases from J; bases unmatched to any gene: 10. Germline values: CDR1 SGDLS, CDR2 YYNGEE. This CDR3 is 16 amino acids long. In nucleotides, the CDR3 is TGTGCCAGCACCAGACAAGACAGGGGGCGTACAGATACGCAGTATTTT. Translation gives CASTRQDRGRTDTQYF.

The J gene is TRBJ1-3, the V gene TRBV5-1, with TRBD1 matching over 8 bases. Looked up from germline, CDR1 is SGHRS and CDR2 is YFSETQ. Trimming took 5 bases from V and 4 from J; bases not matched to a gene: 17. The CDR3 has 18 amino acids. CDR3 residues: CASRPGQGIDSRGNTIYF. Here the CDR3 DNA reads TGCGCCAGCAGACCTGGACAGGGAATAGATTCGAGGGGAAACACCATATATTTT. The variable domain in full, with the rest retrieved from reference TRBV5-1 and TRBJ1-3, is KAGVTQTPRYLIKTRGQQVTLSCSPISGHRSVSWYQQTPGQGLQFLFEYFSETQRNKGNFPGRFSGRQFSNSRSEMNVSTLELGDSALYLCASRPGQGIDSRGNTIYFGEGSWLTVV.

This clone was seen just once. This chain uses TRBV28 with TRBJ2-7; D is ambiguous. CDR1 is MDHEN, CDR2 SYDVKM, per germline. This CDR3 spans 11 amino acids. Trimming left V 11 bases short and J 4 bases short, with 12 bases between. CDR3 sequence (DNA): TGTGCCTGCGAAACTCTTTACGAGCAGTACTTC. Protein product: CACETLYEQYF. Using reference TRBV28 and TRBJ2-7 for the parts outside the CDR3, the full variable domain is DVKVTQSSRYLVKRTGEKVFLECVQDMDHENMFWYRQDPGLGLRLIYFSYDVKMKEKGDIPEGYSVSREKKERFSLILESASTNQTSMYLCACETLYEQYFGPGTRLTVT.

The genes are TRBV19 and TRBJ2-5; D might be TRBD2 (5 bases). V was shortened by 9 bases and J by 0 bases, with 20 bases between the two germline ends. Germline CDR1 LNHDA, CDR2 SQIVND (reference sequence). The CDR3 is made up of 16 amino acids. The CDR3 here is CASGKVSSSYQETQYF. In nucleotides, the CDR3 is TGTGCCAGCGGGAAGGTGTCTAGCAGTTACCAAGAGACCCAGTACTTC.

The J gene is TRBJ1-1, the V gene TRBV19; D possibly corresponds to TRBD1 (5 bases). Germline V gene data show CDR1 as LNHDA and CDR2 as SQIVND (reference sequence). V shed 4 bases and J shed 7 bases, with 7 bases lying between them. The CDR3 runs 11 residues. The CDR3 nucleotides read TGTGCCAGTAGTAAGGGACTTGAAGCTTTCTTT. It translates to CASSKGLEAFF.

The chain is built from TRBV5-1 and TRBJ2-5; 8 bases map to TRBD1. Germline CDR1 is SGHRS and CDR2 is YFSETQ. Losses at the gene ends were 0 bases for V and 5 bases for J; bases not matched to a gene: 9. The CDR3 covers 16 residues. The chain's CDR3 is CASSLDGQGGGETQYF. In DNA, the CDR3 is TGCGCCAGCAGCTTGGATGGACAGGGTGGGGGGGAGACCCAGTACTTC.

The chain couples TRBV6-5 to TRBJ2-1, with TRBD2 as a possible D gene (6 bases). The CDR3 has 12 residues. The V gene lost 8 bases and the J gene lost 4 bases, with 9 bases spanning the gap. The V gene's germline CDR1 is MNHEY and CDR2 SVGAGI. The CDR3 region has the DNA TGTGCCAGCCGGGACTGGTACAATGAGCAGTTCTTC. Amino acids: CASRDWYNEQFF.

The chain is built from TRBV5-1 and TRBJ2-1, with TRBD2 matching over 9 bases. The CDR3 has 15 residues. The germline gives CDR1 SGHRS, CDR2 YFSETQ. V trimming: 4 bases; J trimming: 3 bases; junction bases outside the gene matches: 5. The CDR3 reads CASSPTSGHYNEQFF. DNA for the CDR3: TGCGCCAGCAGCCCGACTAGCGGCCACTACAATGAGCAGTTCTTC.

The chain carries TRBV13 and TRBJ2-5; 12 bases align to TRBD2. Germline CDR1 and CDR2: PRHDT and FYEKMQ (reference sequence). This CDR3 is 16 amino acids long. J gave up 1 base and V 4 bases, and 4 bases lay outside the gene matches. Here the CDR3 reads CASSSRLAGAQETQYF. The CDR3 coding sequence is TGTGCCAGCAGCTCAAGACTAGCGGGAGCCCAAGAGACCCAGTACTTC.

V and J are TRBV4-1 and TRBJ2-7, with 13 bases identical to TRBD2. Trimming took 3 bases from V and 3 from J; bases not matched to a gene: 8. CDR1 and CDR2 from the germline V gene are MGHRA and YSYEKL. There are 17 residues in the CDR3. The chain's CDR3 is CASSHPRGTSGIYEQYF. CDR3 coding DNA: TGCGCCAGCAGCCATCCCCGGGGGACTAGCGGGATCTACGAGCAGTACTTC.

The rearrangement joins TRBV30 to TRBJ2-2, with D perhaps matching TRBD1 (5 bases). The CDR3 spans 13 residues. Germline CDR1 GTSNPN, CDR2 SVGIG (reference sequence). V was shortened by 2 bases and J by 2 bases, with 6 bases between the two germline ends. For the CDR3, the DNA is TGTGCCTGGAGTCAGGGAAACACCGGGGAGCTGTTTTTT. Its translation is CAWSQGNTGELFF.

The V call is TRBV15, the J call TRBJ2-1; TRBD1 is a possible D gene (5 bases). CDR3 size: 14 residues. V was pared by 8 bases and J by 9 bases, with 20 bases between. The V gene's germline CDR1 is LNHNV and CDR2 YYDKDF (reference sequence). The CDR3 protein is CATSDKAGWGEQFF. The CDR3, as DNA: TGTGCCACCTCGGACAAGGCTGGTTGGGGTGAGCAGTTCTTC. The full variable domain, completed using reference TRBV15 and TRBJ2-1, is DAMVIQNPRYQVTQFGKPVTLSCSQTLNHNVMYWYQQKSSQAPKLLFHYYDKDFNNEADTPDNFQSRRPNTSFCFLDIRSPGLGDTAMYLCATSDKAGWGEQFFGPGTRLTVL.

This chain uses TRBV7-8 with TRBJ1-3, with 7 positions matching TRBD1. Germline values: CDR1 SGHVS, CDR2 FQNEAQ. This CDR3 spans 20 amino acids. Germline trimming cut 2 bases from V and 1 base from J; bases unmatched to any gene: 17. CDR3 amino acids: CASSLTLPTPVQGSGNTIYF. CDR3 in DNA: TGTGCCAGCAGCTTAACCCTCCCGACCCCAGTACAGGGGTCTGGAAACACCATATATTTT.

J is TRBJ1-5 and V is TRBV4-2; D is uncertain. Germline V CDR1 and CDR2: LGHNA, YNFKEQ. The CDR3 sequence is 16 residues long. V lost 2 bases and J 0 bases, leaving 11 bases between the germline ends. In nucleotides, the CDR3 is TGTGCCAGCAGCCAAACCCAGGTAGATAGCAATCAGCCCCAGCATTTT. Translation gives CASSQTQVDSNQPQHF.

The rearrangement uses TRBV11-3 and TRBJ1-1; no clear D gene. This CDR3 contains 16 residues. The germline V and J ends were trimmed by 4 bases and 0 bases, with 15 bases remaining between them. The germline gives CDR1 SGHNT, CDR2 YENEEA. The CDR3 here is CASSSNPVGMNTEAFF. The CDR3 DNA reads as TGTGCCAGCAGCTCCAACCCTGTCGGGATGAACACTGAAGCTTTCTTT.

The genes are TRBV19 and TRBJ2-7; tentatively, D is TRBD1 (5 bases). Germline V gives CDR1 LNHDA, CDR2 SQIVND (reference sequence). The V gene lost 6 bases and the J gene lost 2 bases, with 11 bases spanning the gap. This CDR3 has 13 residues. CDR3 DNA: TGTGCCAGTAGAGTGGCAGGGACCTACGAGCAGTACTTC. It encodes CASRVAGTYEQYF.

The chain is built from TRBV11-3 and TRBJ1-1; D perhaps matches TRBD1 (6 bases). Germline V gene sequence: CDR1 SGHNT, CDR2 YENEEA. The CDR3 is 14 residues long. V shed 6 bases and J shed 4 bases, with 15 bases lying between them. The CDR3 DNA reads TGTGCCAGCAGGTCCAGGGGCGACGGCACTGAAGCTTTCTTT. Protein sequence: CASRSRGDGTEAFF.